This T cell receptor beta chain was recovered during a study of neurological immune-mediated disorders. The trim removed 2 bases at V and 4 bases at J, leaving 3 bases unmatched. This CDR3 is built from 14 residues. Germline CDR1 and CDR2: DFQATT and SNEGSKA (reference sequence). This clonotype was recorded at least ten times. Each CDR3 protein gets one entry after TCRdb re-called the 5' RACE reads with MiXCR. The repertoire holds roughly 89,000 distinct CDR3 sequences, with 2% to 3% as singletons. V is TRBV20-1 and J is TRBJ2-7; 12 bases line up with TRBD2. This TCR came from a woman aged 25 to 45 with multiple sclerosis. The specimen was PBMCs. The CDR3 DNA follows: TGCAGTGCTAGACGACTAGCGGGAGTTTACGAGCAGTACTTC. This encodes CSARRLAGVYEQYF.